A single sample gave rise to the 16 T cell receptor beta chains below, sequenced in a study of blood T cell repertoires in COVID-19. Sequenced by immunoSEQ multiplex PCR; TCRdb stores in-frame clones only, minus some. Here the sample spans more than 85,000 clones, about 88% being singletons. The sequencing input was peripheral blood. These receptors were taken from an older woman with acute or convalescent COVID-19.

The rearrangement joins TRBV5-1 to TRBJ2-5; D is unresolved. Looked up from germline, CDR1 is SGHRS and CDR2 is YFSETQ. V dropped 1 base and J dropped 2 bases, with 6 bases sitting between them. This CDR3 is 13 amino acids long. CDR3 DNA sequence: TGCGCCAGCAGCTTGCACAGACAAGAGACCCAGTACTTC. Translation: CASSLHRQETQYF.

The CDR3: CASSGTGRSGANVLTF. CDR3 bases: TGTGCCAGTAGTGGAACAGGCCGCTCTGGGGCCAACGTCCTGACTTTC. The V gene is TRBV19, the J gene TRBJ2-6; TRBD1 is a possible D gene (5 bases). CDR3 length equals 16 residues. Germline V lookup: CDR1 LNHDA, CDR2 SQIVND (reference sequence). V was pared by 5 bases and J by 0 bases, with 11 bases between. Combining the CDR3 with reference TRBV19 and TRBJ2-6 gives the whole variable domain DGGITQSPKYLFRKEGQNVTLSCEQNLNHDAMYWYRQDPGQGLRLIYYSQIVNDFQKGDIAEGYSVSREKKESFPLTVTSAQKNPTAFYLCASSGTGRSGANVLTFGAGSRLTVL.

The J gene is TRBJ2-7, the V gene TRBV9, with 13 positions matching TRBD2. The germline V gene has CDR1 SGDLS and CDR2 YYNGEE. There are 15 residues in the CDR3. The V gene end was trimmed by 0 bases and the J gene end by 6 bases; junction bases not matched to a gene: 3. The CDR3 is CASSVGTSGGGEQYF. CDR3 DNA: TGTGCCAGCAGCGTAGGGACTAGCGGGGGAGGCGAGCAGTACTTC.

V is TRBV7-2 and J is TRBJ2-1; 8 bases agree with TRBD1. J gave up 4 bases and V 5 bases, and 10 bases lay outside the gene matches. The germline CDR1 and CDR2 sequences are SGHTA and FQGNSA. The CDR3 length is 16 residues. The CDR3 here is CASSLASTGVYNEQFF. The DNA for the CDR3 is TGTGCCAGCAGCCTCGCCTCGACAGGGGTGTACAATGAGCAGTTCTTC. The complete variable domain, with remaining parts taken from reference TRBV7-2 and TRBJ2-1, reads GAGVSQSPSNKVTEKGKDVELRCDPISGHTALYWYRQSLGQGLEFLIYFQGNSAPDKSGLPSDRFSAERTGGSVSTLTIQRTQQEDSAVYLCASSLASTGVYNEQFFGPGTRLTVL.

The chain couples TRBV5-5 to TRBJ1-2; D possibly corresponds to TRBD1 (6 bases). Trimming shortened V by 3 bases and J by 4 bases, and 16 bases separated the two germline ends. This CDR3 is built from 15 residues. Germline values: CDR1 SGHKS, CDR2 YYEKEE (reference sequence). The CDR3 sequence is CASSSSAGAFYGYTF. The CDR3 nucleotides read TGTGCCAGCAGCTCCTCTGCGGGGGCCTTCTATGGCTACACCTTC.

This chain's CDR3 is CASTTGGAPQHF. CDR3 coding DNA: TGTGCCAGCACCACGGGGGGGGCGCCCCAGCATTTT. This chain uses TRBV6-6 with TRBJ1-5, with D tentatively TRBD1 (6 bases). V lost 7 bases and J 9 bases, leaving 13 bases between the germline ends. Germline loops: CDR1 MNHNY, CDR2 SVGAGI (reference sequence). The CDR3 runs 12 residues.

The chain joins TRBV12-3 or TRBV12-4 to TRBJ1-3; D is possibly TRBD1 (6 bases). The CDR3 runs to 11 residues. Trimming pared 7 bases from V and 8 bases from J, leaving 9 bases between. The CDR3: CASINRDTIYF. The DNA for the CDR3 is TGTGCCAGCATCAACAGGGACACCATATATTTT.

This rearrangement joins TRBV19 to TRBJ2-2; 8 nucleotides match TRBD1. The ends lost 7 bases at V and 3 bases at J; junction bases unmatched: 7. Germline values: CDR1 LNHDA, CDR2 SQIVND (reference sequence). This CDR3 is built from 15 residues. The CDR3 DNA follows: TGTGCCAGTATGGAGGGACAGGTCTACACCGGGGAGCTGTTTTTT. As protein: CASMEGQVYTGELFF.

This rearrangement joins TRBV5-1 to TRBJ1-5, with 8 nucleotides matching TRBD1. Germline assignment: CDR1 SGHRS and CDR2 YFSETQ. CDR3 length equals 15 residues. V lost 0 bases and J lost 4; bases outside the gene matches: 3. CDR3 in amino acids: CASSLAGTGNQPQHF. The CDR3 coding sequence is TGCGCCAGCAGCTTGGCCGGGACAGGAAATCAGCCCCAGCATTTT.

This rearrangement joins TRBV18 to TRBJ2-3, with D hard to call. Between the trimmed V and J ends, which lost 3 bases and 0 bases, there was a span of 10 bases. The CDR3 extends over 15 amino acids. CDR1 and CDR2 from the germline V gene are KGHSH and LQKENI. CDR3 nucleotide sequence: TGTGCCAGCTCACCTCTCCAGGTTAGCACAGATACGCAGTATTTT. This encodes CASSPLQVSTDTQYF. The variable domain in full, completed from reference TRBV18 and TRBJ2-3, reads NAGVMQNPRHLVRRRGQEARLRCSPMKGHSHVYWYRQLPEEGLKFMVYLQKENIIDESGMPKERFSAEFPKEGPSILRIQQVVRGDSAAYFCASSPLQVSTDTQYFGPGTRLTVL.

The J gene is TRBJ1-4, the V gene TRBV2; TRBD1 matches 7 bases. Germline-derived CDR1 and CDR2 are SNHLY and FYNNEI. The CDR3 loop spans 15 amino acids. V trimming: 6 bases; J trimming: 2 bases; junction bases outside the gene matches: 6. CDR3 sequence: CASSFRGPTNEKLFF. As DNA, the CDR3 is TGTGCCAGCAGCTTTAGGGGGCCCACTAATGAAAAACTGTTTTTT.

This clone was observed once. The chain carries TRBV29-1 and TRBJ1-1, with D possibly TRBD1 on 6 matching bases. The germline V gene has CDR1 SQVTM and CDR2 ANQGSEA. CDR3 length: 14 amino acids. Trimming took 0 bases from V and 1 from J, leaving 9 bases between them. In DNA form, the CDR3 reads TGCAGCGTTGAAGAGGGGGCTCGGAACACTGAAGCTTTCTTT. It specifies CSVEEGARNTEAFF.

The chain combines TRBV30 with TRBJ2-3; 7 nucleotides agree with TRBD1. J gave up 4 bases and V 3 bases, and 1 base lay outside the gene matches. The CDR3 runs to 12 residues. Germline values: CDR1 GTSNPN, CDR2 SVGIG (reference sequence). Here the CDR3 reads CAWRGGADTQYF. CDR3 nucleotide sequence: TGTGCCTGGAGAGGGGGCGCAGATACGCAGTATTTT.

CDR3 protein: CASSLVANNNQPQHF. CDR3 DNA: TGTGCCAGCAGCTTGGTGGCAAATAACAATCAGCCCCAGCATTTT. V usage is TRBV5-5 and J usage is TRBJ1-5; D is unclear. The ends were cut back, 0 bases at V and 3 bases at J, with 10 bases in the middle. The CDR3 contains 15 residues. Germline assignment: CDR1 SGHKS and CDR2 YYEKEE (reference sequence).

J is TRBJ2-5 and V is TRBV10-2; D is unresolved. The germline V gene has CDR1 WSHSY and CDR2 SAAADI. The CDR3 is made up of 13 amino acids. Deletions cut 2 bases from V and 0 bases from J, with 4 bases between. The CDR3 DNA follows: TGCGCCAGCAGTGAGCTCCACCAAGAGACCCAGTACTTC. It yields the protein CASSELHQETQYF.

The chain has TRBV7-9 and TRBJ1-1; the D is unclear. The CDR3 sequence is 14 residues long. Trimming cost V 0 bases and J 0 bases, with 5 bases left between them. Germline loops: CDR1 SEHNR, CDR2 FQNEAQ (reference sequence). Written as DNA, the CDR3 is TGTGCCAGCAGCTTAGCCAGGTTGAACACTGAAGCTTTCTTT. Amino acids: CASSLARLNTEAFF.